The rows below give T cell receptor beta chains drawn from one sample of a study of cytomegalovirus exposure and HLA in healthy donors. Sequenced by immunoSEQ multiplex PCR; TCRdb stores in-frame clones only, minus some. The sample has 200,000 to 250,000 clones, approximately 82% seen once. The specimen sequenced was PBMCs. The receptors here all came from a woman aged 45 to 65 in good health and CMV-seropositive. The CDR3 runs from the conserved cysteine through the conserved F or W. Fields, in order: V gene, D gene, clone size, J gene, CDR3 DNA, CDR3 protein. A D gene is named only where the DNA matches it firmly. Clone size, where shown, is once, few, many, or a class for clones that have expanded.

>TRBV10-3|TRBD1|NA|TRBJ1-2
TGTGCCATCAGTGAGTCGGGACAGAATGGCTACACCTTC
CAISESGQNGYTF
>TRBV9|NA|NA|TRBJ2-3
TGTGCCAGCAGCGTAGAAACTTTCCCAGATACGCAGTATTTT
CASSVETFPDTQYF
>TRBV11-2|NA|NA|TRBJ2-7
TGTGCCAGCAGTTTACCCTACGCATTTCTAGGGGATCCCTACGAGCAGTACTTC
CASSLPYAFLGDPYEQYF
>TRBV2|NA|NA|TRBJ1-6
TGTGCCAGCAGTGATTCCGGGACAAAGGGTTCACCCCTCCACTTT
CASSDSGTKGSPLHF
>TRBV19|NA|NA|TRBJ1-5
TGTGCCAGTAGAAAAACAGGGTTTGATCAGCCCCAGCATTTT
CASRKTGFDQPQHF
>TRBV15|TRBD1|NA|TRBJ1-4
TGTGCCACCAGCAGAGAGGGACAGGGGAAACTGTTTTTT
CATSREGQGKLFF
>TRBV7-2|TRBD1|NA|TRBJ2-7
TGTGCCAGCAGCTTAGGACCGCCGGACAGGGGCTTTGAGCAGTACTTC
CASSLGPPDRGFEQYF
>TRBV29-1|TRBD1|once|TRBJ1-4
TGCAGCGTGCAGGACAGGGGGTCGACTAATGAAAAACTGTTTTTT
CSVQDRGSTNEKLFF
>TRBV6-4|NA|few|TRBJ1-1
TGTGCCAGCAGTGACCTGAGCAGGCTGAACACTGAAGCTTTCTTT
CASSDLSRLNTEAFF
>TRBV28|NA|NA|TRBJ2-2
TGTGCCAGCAGTTACCGACAGGACACCGGGGAGCTGTTTTTT
CASSYRQDTGELFF
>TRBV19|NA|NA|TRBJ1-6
TGTGCCAGTAGTATAGGAGGGCGACTGTCACCCCTCCACTTT
CASSIGGRLSPLHF
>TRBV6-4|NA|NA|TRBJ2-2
TGTGCCAGCAGTGTGACAGACACCGGGGAGCTGTTTTTT
CASSVTDTGELFF
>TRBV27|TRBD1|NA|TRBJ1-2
TGTGCCAGCACCACCGGAGTAGGAGGGGGCGTAGACTATGGCTACACCTTC
CASTTGVGGGVDYGYTF